The 8 T cell receptor beta chains below all came from one sample that was sequenced in a study of blood T cell repertoires in COVID-19. Produced via immunoSEQ multiplex PCR; TCRdb's table is partial and in-frame only. This sample has around 93,000 clones; around 81% occur once, and the top ten carry about 4%. What was sequenced was peripheral blood. These receptors were taken from a man aged 60 to 69 with acute or convalescent COVID-19.

V is TRBV18 and J is TRBJ2-7; 10 bases match TRBD1. This CDR3 has 15 amino acids. V lost 2 bases and J lost 6; bases outside the gene matches: 7. CDR1 is KGHSH, CDR2 LQKENI, per germline. CDR3 nucleotide sequence: TGTGCCAGCTCACCAGCGCCGGGACAGGGGAGCGAGCAGTACTTC. The encoded protein is CASSPAPGQGSEQYF.

The CDR3 nucleotides read TGCGCCAGCAGCTTGGCCTCGATGGGTAAAGGAGACTCCTACAATGAGCAGTTCTTC. This translates into CASSLASMGKGDSYNEQFF. The rearrangement uses TRBV5-1 and TRBJ2-1; D gene unclear. The CDR3 covers 19 residues. Trimming removed 0 bases from V and 0 bases from J, with 19 bases in between. In germline, CDR1 is SGHRS, CDR2 YFSETQ.

The V gene is TRBV27, the J gene TRBJ1-5, with unresolved D. The V gene lost 3 bases and the J gene lost 4 bases, with 7 bases spanning the gap. This CDR3 is built from 13 residues. Per germline, CDR1 MNHEY and CDR2 SMNVEV (reference sequence). This CDR3 is CASSFRVNQPQHF. The CDR3 DNA follows: TGTGCCAGCAGTTTTCGGGTTAATCAGCCCCAGCATTTT.

This chain links TRBV28 with TRBJ2-1, with 10 bases lining up with TRBD2. V was clipped by 5 bases and J by 6 bases; unmatched bases: 7. The germline V gene encodes CDR1 MDHEN and CDR2 SYDVKM. The CDR3 totals 15 residues. CDR3 protein: CASSARLAGFNEQFF. In nucleotides, the CDR3 is TGTGCCAGCAGTGCCCGACTAGCGGGTTTCAATGAGCAGTTCTTC.

This clone was observed a single time. V gene TRBV27 combines with J gene TRBJ1-6; TRBD1 matches at 11 bases. Germline assignment: CDR1 MNHEY and CDR2 SMNVEV (reference sequence). This CDR3 has 16 amino acids. J lost 9 bases, V lost 3 bases, and 7 bases had no gene match. The CDR3 here is CASSLEMGTGGSPLHF. The CDR3 coding sequence is TGTGCCAGCAGTTTGGAGATGGGGACAGGGGGTTCACCCCTCCACTTT.

CDR3 DNA sequence: TGTGCCGTCGAAGCAGGGGGCTCCTATAATTCACCCCTCCACTTT. This codes for CAVEAGGSYNSPLHF. The chain links TRBV10-3 to TRBJ1-6, with TRBD1 matching over 7 bases. The CDR3 contains 15 residues. The germline V gene has CDR1 ENHRY and CDR2 SYGVKD. V was clipped by 11 bases and J by 0 bases; unmatched bases: 7.

The chain employs TRBV5-1 and TRBJ2-7; D is possibly TRBD2 (6 bases). V lost 5 bases and J 2 bases, leaving 14 bases between the germline ends. The CDR3 is 14 amino acids. The germline V gene has CDR1 SGHRS and CDR2 YFSETQ. The CDR3 protein is CASRPGTQTYEQYF. The CDR3 region has the DNA TGCGCCAGCAGGCCCGGGACTCAGACCTACGAGCAGTACTTC.

This chain connects TRBV11-3 to TRBJ2-2; 10 bases line up with TRBD2. The CDR3 is 16 amino acids. Per germline, CDR1 SGHNT and CDR2 YENEEA. V lost 5 bases to trimming and J lost 5 bases; unmatched junction nucleotides: 8. DNA of the CDR3: TGTGCCAGCAGCGCCCCCCCTAGCGGGAGAACCGGGGAGCTGTTTTTT. Translation gives CASSAPPSGRTGELFF.